What follows describes a single T cell receptor (beta chain). HTBI primers from iRepertoire and Arm-PCR of CDR3 regions yielded the TCR beta libraries. TCRdb analysed the multiplex PCR reads with MiXCR anew, one entry per CDR3 protein. The table lists around 500,000 distinct CDR3 sequences, 16% of them singletons. The data derive from a study of regulatory T cells in long-lasting Graves disease. Specified time point: newly diagnosed GD, antithyroid drugs for less than 3 months. RNA extracted from PBMCs served as the sequencing template. These sequences were also reported in another study, on T cells in Graves' hyperthyroidism and ophthalmopathy. This second report adds: When the TCR CDR3 underwent first-round RT-PCR, the HTBI primer set was used.

The specimen comprised peripheral blood mononuclear cells (PBMCs), sampled at new diagnosis, from a patient treated with antithyroid drugs. The clonotype was recovered from a woman aged 40-60 years with Graves disease.

The CDR3 loop reads CASSQALGGQFF. The CDR3 DNA follows: TGTGCCAGCAGCCAAGCATTAGGGGGGCAGTTCTTC. This rearrangement joins TRBV3-1 to TRBJ2-1; D may be TRBD1 (6 bases). The CDR3 length is 12 residues. Trimming took off 1 base at V and 12 bases at J, with 10 bases between the two ends. Germline V gene lookup returns CDR1 LGHDT and CDR2 YNNKEL (reference sequence).